This T cell receptor (beta chain) was sequenced during a study of identifying expanded T cells in peripheral blood. Study-level points and caveats: Over approximately two and four weeks, about 16 and 20 clones changed, versus approximately 1.2 between replicates. Variance in clone template counts between approximately 2-week samples significantly increased with total template count across all healthy donors.

The data were produced by immunoSEQ multiplex PCR, yet TCRdb's version contains in-frame clones alone and is incomplete. The sample records 85,000 to 100,000 clones, roughly 88% being singletons. Note on this clone: Its target is not known.

Healthy donors had no documented immune events, such as infections, while sampled. This clonotype was sampled from a person aged 18 to 75 in good health. Sequencing was performed on blood.

CDR3 protein: CASSDGGWRGKETQYF. Written as DNA, the CDR3 is TGCGCCAGCAGTGACGGGGGGTGGCGGGGCAAGGAGACCCAGTACTTC. The J gene is TRBJ2-5, the V gene TRBV10-2; TRBD2 matches 7 bases. The CDR3 has 16 amino acids. V gave up 3 bases and J gave up 5 bases; unmatched junction bases: 12. Germline-derived CDR1 and CDR2 are WSHSY and SAAADI.